This T cell receptor beta chain was sequenced for a study of cytomegalovirus exposure and HLA in healthy donors. The germline V gene has CDR1 MNHNS and CDR2 SASEGT. The CDR3 runs to 15 residues. Trimming cost V 5 bases and J 8 bases; bases outside gene matches: 12. Amplification used 60 Vbeta primers and 13 Jbeta primers. The repertoire was sequenced with immunoSEQ multiplex PCR; TCRdb's copy has only in-frame clones and lacks some. The data contain about 140,000 clones, around 80% of them seen just once; the ten biggest clones take up about 2.9%. This sequence joins TRBV6-1 and TRBJ2-1, with 7 bases matching TRBD2. Sequencing was done on a sample of PBMCs. The receptor was isolated from a female donor in good health and CMV-seronegative. The CDR3 loop is CASSPKGGKGHEQFF. For the CDR3, the DNA is TGTGCCAGCAGTCCCAAGGGAGGGAAGGGCCATGAGCAGTTCTTC.